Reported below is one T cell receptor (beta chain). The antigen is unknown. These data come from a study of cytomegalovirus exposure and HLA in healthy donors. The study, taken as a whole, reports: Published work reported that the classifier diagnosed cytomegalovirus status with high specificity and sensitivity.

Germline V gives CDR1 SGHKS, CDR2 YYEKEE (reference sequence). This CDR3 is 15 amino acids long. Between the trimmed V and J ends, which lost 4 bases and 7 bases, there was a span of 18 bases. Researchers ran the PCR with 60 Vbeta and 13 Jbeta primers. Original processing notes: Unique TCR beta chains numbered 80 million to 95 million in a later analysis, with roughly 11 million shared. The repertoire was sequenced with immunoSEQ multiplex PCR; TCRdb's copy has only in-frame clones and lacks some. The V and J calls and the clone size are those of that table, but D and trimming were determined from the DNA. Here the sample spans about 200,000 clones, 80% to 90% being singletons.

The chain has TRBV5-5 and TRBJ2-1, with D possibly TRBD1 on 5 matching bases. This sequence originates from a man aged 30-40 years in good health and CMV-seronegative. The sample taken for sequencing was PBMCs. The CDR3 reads CASSPLGAGRNEQFF. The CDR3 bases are TGTGCCAGCAGCCCCCTAGGGGCAGGGCGGAATGAGCAGTTCTTC.